The 29 T cell receptor beta chains reported below all come from one sample, sequenced in a study of T cells expressing NK-cell markers. One entry per CDR3 protein, without DNA, is what TCRdb gives after re-calling the 5' RACE reads. The repertoire table contains roughly 430,000 distinct CDR3 sequences. The sequencing input was blood T cells: a sorted CD56 or NKG2C T cell subset, CD4+ or CD8+ T cells, or bulk PBMC T cells (not recorded which). These receptors were taken from a woman aged 18 to 69 in good health.

The chain employs TRBV6-2 or TRBV6-3 and TRBJ1-5; TCRdb indicates TRBD1, and absent DNA this call remains unverified. Germline V gene data show CDR1 as MNHEY and CDR2 as SVGEGT. This CDR3 region has 13 residues. The CDR3 spells CASTGQGNQPQHF.

The chain carries TRBV6-5 and TRBJ1-1. Germline V gives CDR1 MNHEY, CDR2 SVGAGI. CDR3 size: 15 residues. The CDR3 protein is CASSYSEGENTEAFF.

The J gene is TRBJ2-4, the V gene TRBV29-1; the D call from TCRdb, TRBD1, cannot be confirmed without DNA. The CDR3 loop spans 15 amino acids. Germline-derived CDR1 and CDR2 are SQVTM and ANQGSEA. CDR3 residues: CSVEGTGVSQNIQYF.

This chain links TRBV7-2 with TRBJ1-4; TCRdb calls TRBD1, which cannot be checked without DNA. Germline CDR1 is SGHTA and CDR2 is FQGNSA. The CDR3 spans 15 residues. The CDR3 spells CASGLIGTVNEKLFF.

The chain has TRBV4-3 and TRBJ1-1; TCRdb gives TRBD1 as the D gene, but with no DNA this cannot be confirmed. CDR1 LGHNA and CDR2 YSLEER come from the germline V gene. This CDR3 spans 14 amino acids. The CDR3 sequence: CASSQPGTNTEAFF.

V and J are TRBV29-1 and TRBJ1-1; without DNA, the TCRdb call of TRBD1 cannot be checked. Germline-derived CDR1 and CDR2 are SQVTM and ANQGSEA. The CDR3 runs to 12 residues. Here the CDR3 reads CSVRESDTEAFF.

The chain has TRBV28 and TRBJ2-1; TCRdb's D gene call, TRBD2, goes unchecked for lack of DNA. The CDR3 has 17 residues. Germline lookup yields CDR1 MDHEN and CDR2 SYDVKM. CDR3 sequence: CASSLGPGSGGYNEQFF.

This chain joins TRBV6-1 and TRBJ2-6. CDR1 MNHNS and CDR2 SASEGT come from the germline V gene. CDR3 length: 14 amino acids. The CDR3 region is CATDEVSGANVLTF.

V gene TRBV7-2 combines with J gene TRBJ2-1; TCRdb picks TRBD1, but there is no DNA to check that call. The CDR3 sequence is 15 residues long. From germline, CDR1 is SGHTA and CDR2 FQGNSA. The chain's CDR3 is CASSGTGVSYNEQFF.

V usage is TRBV20-1 and J usage is TRBJ2-3; TCRdb's D call of TRBD1 is untestable without DNA. Germline V lookup: CDR1 DFQATT, CDR2 SNEGSKA (reference sequence). The CDR3 sequence is 13 residues long. The CDR3 spells CSARPRLTSTQYF.

The rearrangement joins TRBV11-2 to TRBJ2-5; TCRdb designates TRBD2, a call that cannot be tested without DNA. Germline assignment: CDR1 SGHAT and CDR2 FQNNGV. This CDR3 region has 18 residues. This chain's CDR3 is CASSLMISGRPTAETQYF.

This rearrangement joins TRBV27 to TRBJ1-5; the TRBD1 assignment by TCRdb is unverifiable without DNA. The CDR3 is 14 residues long. Germline CDR1 is MNHEY and CDR2 is SMNVEV (reference sequence). The CDR3 is CASRPGVLGQPQHF.

This rearrangement joins TRBV18 to TRBJ2-2; without DNA, the TCRdb call of TRBD1 cannot be checked. Germline values: CDR1 KGHSH, CDR2 LQKENI. This CDR3 has 15 residues. The CDR3 here is CASSRGAMNTGELFF.

The V and J genes are TRBV6-5 and TRBJ2-1. This CDR3 region has 13 residues. The germline gives CDR1 MNHEY, CDR2 SVGAGI. The CDR3 sequence: CASSYRPANEQFF.

The CDR3 loop is CSARSGEYEQYF. The chain is built from TRBV29-1 and TRBJ2-7; with no DNA, the TCRdb D assignment of TRBD1 cannot be verified. The CDR3 runs 12 residues. CDR1 and CDR2 from the germline V gene are SQVTM and ANQGSEA.

The chain links TRBV20-1 to TRBJ1-1; TCRdb returns TRBD1, unconfirmable since there is no DNA. CDR1 is DFQATT, CDR2 SNEGSKA, per germline (reference sequence). The CDR3 runs to 14 residues. This CDR3 reads CSARGFGGDTEAFF.

The chain has TRBV5-1 and TRBJ2-1; as DNA is missing, the TRBD1 call by TCRdb cannot be tested. The CDR3 is 15 amino acids. Germline V gives CDR1 SGHRS, CDR2 YFSETQ. CDR3 residues: CASSLSGTGWGEQFF.

V is TRBV4-3 and J is TRBJ1-2; absent DNA, TCRdb's TRBD1 call cannot be checked. The V gene's germline CDR1 is LGHNA and CDR2 YSLEER. The CDR3 length is 14 residues. CDR3 sequence: CASSRLDRDYGYTF.

This chain joins TRBV10-1 and TRBJ2-2. The CDR3 consists of 15 residues. In germline, CDR1 is WNHNN, CDR2 SYGVQD (reference sequence). CDR3 protein: CASSESNSYTGELFF.

The chain carries TRBV11-2 and TRBJ1-1. Germline CDR1 and CDR2: SGHAT and FQNNGV. The CDR3 runs 15 residues. The chain's CDR3 is CASSLGIQWNAEAFF.

The chain employs TRBV6-2 or TRBV6-3 and TRBJ2-1; TCRdb's D gene call, TRBD2, goes unchecked for lack of DNA. The CDR3 consists of 20 residues. Per the germline V gene, CDR1 is MNHEY and CDR2 is SVGEGT. The CDR3 loop reads CASSYGVAGRHVSAYNEQFF.

The chain carries TRBV5-6 and TRBJ1-4. The germline CDR1 and CDR2 sequences are SGHDT and YYEEEE. CDR3 length: 15 amino acids. CDR3 loop: CASSFRTLGDEKLFF.

The chain combines TRBV9 with TRBJ2-3; the D call from TCRdb, TRBD1, cannot be confirmed without DNA. The CDR3 is 16 residues long. CDR1 SGDLS and CDR2 YYNGEE come from the germline V gene. The CDR3 here is CASSVVMTGSTDTQYF.

The CDR3 sequence is CSAKDFNNEQFF. The chain is built from TRBV20-1 and TRBJ2-1. The CDR3 extends over 12 amino acids. The germline CDR1 and CDR2 sequences are DFQATT and SNEGSKA (reference sequence).

This chain uses TRBV4-3 with TRBJ2-1; the D call of TRBD2 rests on TCRdb alone, since no DNA is present to check it. The V gene's germline CDR1 is LGHNA and CDR2 YSLEER. The CDR3 is 17 amino acids. The CDR3 sequence: CASSQDPRTSGANEQFF.

CDR3 sequence reads: CASSPVGTEAFF. The rearrangement joins TRBV7-2 to TRBJ1-1. Germline V lookup: CDR1 SGHTA, CDR2 FQGNSA. The CDR3 runs 12 residues. The entire variable domain, with the rest obtained from reference TRBV7-2 and TRBJ1-1, is as follows: GAGVSQSPSNKVTEKGKDVELRCDPISGHTALYWYRQSLGQGLEFLIYFQGNSAPDKSGLPSDRFSAERTGGSVSTLTIQRTQQEDSAVYLCASSPVGTEAFFGQGTRLTVV.

The chain combines TRBV7-6 with TRBJ2-3; there is no DNA to check the TCRdb D call of TRBD1. The CDR3 sequence is 16 residues long. Germline CDR1 is SGHVS and CDR2 is FNYEAQ. CDR3 sequence reads: CASSLGTGLSTDTQYF.

This chain uses TRBV29-1 with TRBJ1-3; TCRdb's assignment of TRBD1 cannot be checked, as there is no DNA. Germline V gene data show CDR1 as SQVTM and CDR2 as ANQGSEA. This CDR3 is 14 amino acids long. CDR3 protein: CSVRGILSGNTIYF.

This rearrangement joins TRBV2 to TRBJ2-6; TCRdb's D call, TRBD1, is unchecked because there is no DNA. The CDR3 is 20 amino acids. Germline V gene lookup returns CDR1 SNHLY and CDR2 FYNNEI. CDR3 amino acids: CASSERGVGTVLSGANVLTF. The full variable domain, its missing parts supplied by reference TRBV2 and TRBJ2-6, is EPEVTQTPSHQVTQMGQEVILRCVPISNHLYFYWYRQILGQKVEFLVSFYNNEISEKSEIFDDQFSVERPDGSNFTLKIRSTKLEDSAMYFCASSERGVGTVLSGANVLTFGAGSRLTVL.